One T cell receptor beta chain is described in this entry. This clone was seen once. Its recognized antigen is unknown. Base qualities are missing; no much larger clone stands one base away. The data belong to a study of blood T cell repertoires in COVID-19 (dated by TCRdb to the early 2020s). At the level of the whole study: Collaborator samples came from the United States, Italy and Spain and covered acute and convalescent phases of COVID-19. Where available, HLA class I and class II types were obtained from metadata supplied by the sample provider rather than from assay-based typing. Deeply sampled blood TCRbeta repertoires from subjects exposed to, actively infected with, or recovered from COVID-19 were included in the dataset. A de-identified subject ID, COVID-19 status, age in years and sex were almost always included in the sample metadata. A freely available public database, intended as a resource for researchers studying the immune response to SARS-CoV-2, is where the repertoires were released. The samples were drawn from the first 160 participants of the ongoing ImmuneRACE study and from 1,254 subjects provided by 6 global collaborators. The material from the prospective study consisted of cDNA or gDNA derived from T cells, B-cell-depleted T cells, or PBMCs. What the research found in general, with its limitations: Clinical and demographic metadata were provided uncurated, with the amount varying by source and participant.

Collaborating institutions collected whole blood in K2EDTA tubes following their own protocols. For TCRbeta analysis, collaborators shipped samples in one of three forms: frozen whole blood, isolated PBMCs, or DNA extracted from either of those sample types. The immunoSEQ Assay, a bias-controlled multiplex PCR, was used to amplify TCRbeta CDR3 regions from genomic DNA. On the study's bioinformatics: The number of nucleated cells in each sample was estimated by amplification of reference gene primers within the assay. Sequence reads were collapsed and filtered to measure the absolute abundance of every unique TCRbeta CDR3 rearrangement. For each sample, productive Simpson clonality was calculated as the square root of Simpson's diversity index across productive rearrangements. Entries here come from immuneACCESS through TCRdb and include only in-frame sequences with V and J called. Some clones fail to appear in such tables; in the studies checked, an unresolved V gene covers under half of the shortfall, and the cause of the remainder is unknown. That table supplies the V and J calls and clone size; D and trimming were determined from the DNA. The sample table shows 80,000 to 130,000 clones, and around 90% are seen once. The ten largest clonotypes hold under 7% of the sample.

The CDR3, cysteine through phenylalanine, is 15 amino acids long. Only the CDR3 part of the read is kept: 45 bases, read in frame from the first base. Sequences SEHNR (CDR1) and FQNEAQ (CDR2) are obtained from the germline V gene (reference sequence). Compared with germline, V lacks 6 bases and J lacks 4 bases; bases without a gene match: 4. The sequenced sample consisted of peripheral blood. This clonotype originated in a woman aged 60 to 75 with acute or convalescent COVID-19. The chain joins TRBV7-9 to TRBJ1-6; TRBD1 fits 9 bases in the junction. The DNA is as follows: TGTGCCAGCAGGAAACAGGGGGCTTATAATTCACCCCTCCACTTT. It encodes CASRKQGAYNSPLHF.